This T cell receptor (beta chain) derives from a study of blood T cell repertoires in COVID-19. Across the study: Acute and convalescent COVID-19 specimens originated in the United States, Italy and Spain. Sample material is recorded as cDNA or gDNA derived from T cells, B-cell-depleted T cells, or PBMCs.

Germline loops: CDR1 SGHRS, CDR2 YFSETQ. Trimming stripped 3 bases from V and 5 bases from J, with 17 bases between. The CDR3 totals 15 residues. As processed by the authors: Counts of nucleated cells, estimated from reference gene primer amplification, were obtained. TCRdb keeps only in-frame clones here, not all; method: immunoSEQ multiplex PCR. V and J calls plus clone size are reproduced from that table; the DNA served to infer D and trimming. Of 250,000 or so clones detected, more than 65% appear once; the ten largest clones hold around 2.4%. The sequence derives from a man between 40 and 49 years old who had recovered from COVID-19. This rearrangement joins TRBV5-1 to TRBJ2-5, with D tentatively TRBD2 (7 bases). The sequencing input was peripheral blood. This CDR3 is CASSSMVGGPETQYF. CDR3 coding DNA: TGCGCCAGCAGCTCGATGGTGGGGGGGCCGGAGACCCAGTACTTC.